What follows describes a single T cell receptor beta chain. Trimming removed 10 bases at V and 5 bases at J, with 20 bases between. The CDR3 totals 14 residues. Germline V gives CDR1 MNHNS, CDR2 SASEGT. The sample originates from a study of T cell changes during pregnancy in multiple sclerosis. Profiled with immunoSEQ multiplex PCR; TCRdb holds only in-frame clones, not every one. The data show 70,000 to 95,000 clones, 85% to 95% seen once. Sequenced material: peripheral blood, taken in the first trimester of pregnancy. V is TRBV6-1 and J is TRBJ1-2, with D possibly being TRBD1 (5 bases). This receptor was obtained from a female donor with multiple sclerosis, enrolled in a pregnancy study. The CDR3, as DNA: TGTGCCACTCGGAGCGGGCCAGGGTGGTATGGCTACACCTTC. This sequence encodes CATRSGPGWYGYTF.